In this sample, the clone carrying this T cell receptor beta chain turned up once. The antigen remains unidentified. TCRdb's table, derived via immunoSEQ multiplex PCR, lists solely in-frame clones and lacks some. The table lists approximately 980,000 clones, about 80% of them singletons, with about 1.5% in the top ten. The CDR3 has 17 residues. V shed 1 base, J shed 5 bases, and the junction held 11 bases outside the gene matches. Germline V gives CDR1 PRHDT, CDR2 FYEKMQ (reference sequence). The data belong to a study of shared clonotypes between healthy human individuals. Study outcomes and limitations: Donor clonotype sharing was expected to depend on sequencing depth. Among non-shared clonotypes, generation probabilities were lower than among those shared by all four donors. Naive subsets typically showed greater estimated richness than memory subsets.

Adult Caucasians living in Nashville, Tennessee made up all of the donors. The clonotype was recovered from a man aged 18 to 29 in good health. The material sequenced was memory CD4+ T cells sorted from blood. Subset denoted: CD45RA-negative fraction. V usage is TRBV13 and J usage is TRBJ2-5, with 9 bases identical to TRBD2. CDR3 nucleotide sequence: TGTGCCAGCAGCTTAGTAGGTCTAGCGGGGTCGTCGGAGACCCAGTACTTC. Protein: CASSLVGLAGSSETQYF. The whole variable domain, filled in from reference TRBV13 and TRBJ2-5, reads AAGVIQSPRHLIKEKRETATLKCYPIPRHDTVYWYQQGPGQDPQFLISFYEKMQSDKGSIPDRFSAQQFSDYHSELNMSSLELGDSALYFCASSLVGLAGSSETQYFGPGTRLLVL.